Below, 21 T cell receptor beta chains from the same sample are listed, as sequenced in a study of shared clonotypes between healthy human individuals. The data were produced by immunoSEQ multiplex PCR, yet TCRdb's version contains in-frame clones alone and is incomplete. The sample has about half a million clones, around 85% seen once. Material: PBMCs. Every receptor here comes from a woman aged 40 to 50 in good health. Some clones in this sample may be carry-over from other donors' samples.

The chain links TRBV4-1 to TRBJ1-5, with D possibly being TRBD1 (5 bases). The CDR3 consists of 18 residues. Trimming removed 0 bases at V and 0 bases at J, with 15 bases between. Germline CDR1 MGHRA, CDR2 YSYEKL. The CDR3 reads CASSQDSSREYSNQPQHF. The CDR3 DNA sequence: TGCGCCAGCAGCCAAGATTCGTCCAGGGAATATAGCAATCAGCCCCAGCATTTT.

This clone was counted ten times or more. The chain uses TRBV25-1 and TRBJ2-1; 7 bases are a match to TRBD2. The CDR3 totals 17 residues. The V gene end was trimmed by 3 bases and the J gene end by 4 bases; junction bases not matched to a gene: 12. CDR1 is MGHDK and CDR2 is SYGVNS in the germline V gene. The CDR3 protein is CASSEPYPSGNYNEQFF. The CDR3 DNA follows: TGTGCCAGCAGTGAGCCATACCCCAGCGGGAATTACAATGAGCAGTTCTTC.

This sequence joins TRBV14 and TRBJ2-3, with D uncertain. V lost 0 bases and J 2 bases, leaving 9 bases between the germline ends. This CDR3 region has 15 residues. Germline V gene sequence: CDR1 SGHDN, CDR2 FVKESK. DNA for the CDR3: TGTGCCAGCAGCCAAGATCCGCCAGACACAGATACGCAGTATTTT. Protein: CASSQDPPDTDTQYF. The variable domain in full, with the rest retrieved from reference TRBV14 and TRBJ2-3, is EAGVTQFPSHSVIEKGQTVTLRCDPISGHDNLYWYRRVMGKEIKFLLHFVKESKQDESGMPNNRFLAERTGGTYSTLKVQPAELEDSGVYFCASSQDPPDTDTQYFGPGTRLTVL.

CDR3 amino acids: CAWSLRSYNEQFF. In nucleotides, the CDR3 is TGTGCCTGGAGTTTACGCTCCTACAATGAGCAGTTCTTC. This chain links TRBV30 with TRBJ2-1; D is undetermined. Germline loops: CDR1 GTSNPN, CDR2 SVGIG (reference sequence). The CDR3 covers 13 residues. Trimming left V 2 bases short and J 0 bases short, with 5 bases between.

With respect to this clone: One base separates it from a far larger clone, so it is likely a read error. Other nucleotide sequences in the sample specify the same CDR3. The chain joins TRBV29-1 to TRBJ1-2, with D unresolved. CDR1 and CDR2 from the germline V gene are SQVTM and ANQGSEA. This CDR3 comprises 14 residues. CDR3 region: CSVEKSGRGYGYTF. CDR3 bases: TGCAGCGTTGAAAAGTCAGGACGAGGCTATGGCTACACATTC.

Details on this clone: It differs at one base from a far larger clone, so likely a read error. J is TRBJ2-5 and V is TRBV25-1, with 13 nucleotides matching TRBD2. The J call is in doubt because the DNA end fits TRBJ2-7 better. Germline V gives CDR1 MGHDK, CDR2 SYGVNS. The CDR3 is 15 residues long. CDR3 DNA sequence: TGTGCCGGCAGTGCCGGACTAGCGGGAGTCGACGAGCAGTACTTC. Translation gives CAGSAGLAGVDEQYF.

This clone has more than one count but fewer than ten. This chain connects TRBV15 to TRBJ2-7, with 8 bases that match TRBD1. The CDR3 loop spans 14 amino acids. V shed 5 bases, J shed 3 bases, and the junction held 6 bases outside the gene matches. Germline CDR1 LNHNV, CDR2 YYDKDF (reference sequence). The CDR3 sequence is CATSPRTGLYEQYF. The CDR3 DNA follows: TGTGCCACCAGCCCTCGGACAGGGCTCTACGAGCAGTACTTC.

The chain couples TRBV28 to TRBJ1-1; D remains ambiguous. Germline V CDR1 and CDR2: MDHEN, SYDVKM. Trimming removed 6 bases at V and 2 bases at J, with 16 bases between. The CDR3 covers 15 residues. CDR3 nucleotide sequence: TGTGCCAGCAGCATGTGGAGAGGGCGTAACACTGAAGCTTTCTTT. It codes for CASSMWRGRNTEAFF.

Concerning this clone: Other nucleotide sequences in the sample specify the same CDR3. This CDR3 is CAWSVGLAGGGDTQYF. In DNA, the CDR3 is TGTGCCTGGAGTGTGGGACTAGCGGGAGGCGGTGATACGCAGTATTTT. The chain has TRBV30 and TRBJ2-3; 15 positions match TRBD2. V shed 0 bases and J 6 bases; nucleotides not matched to a gene: 4. The length of the CDR3 is 16 residues. In germline, CDR1 is GTSNPN, CDR2 SVGIG (reference sequence).

This clone was counted a few times. This chain connects TRBV7-3 to TRBJ2-2; the D is unclear. The CDR3 sequence is 15 residues long. V was shortened by 0 bases and J by 4 bases, with 9 bases between the two germline ends. Germline lookup yields CDR1 SGHTA and CDR2 FQGTGA. In DNA form, the CDR3 reads TGTGCCAGCAGCTTAACTAGGCGAGGCACCGGGGAGCTGTTTTTT. It is translated as CASSLTRRGTGELFF.

The chain couples TRBV9 to TRBJ1-2; D not certain. Trimming took off 0 bases at V and 7 bases at J, with 13 bases between the two ends. The CDR3 covers 14 residues. Germline CDR1 and CDR2: SGDLS and YYNGEE. CDR3 in amino acids: CASSVVGARRGYTF. The CDR3 DNA reads as TGTGCCAGCAGCGTAGTTGGAGCCCGGCGTGGCTACACCTTC.

This sequence joins TRBV28 and TRBJ2-3; D is uncertain. Deletions cut 6 bases from V and 0 bases from J, with 16 bases between. Germline CDR1 reads MDHEN; CDR2 reads SYDVKM. The CDR3 spans 16 residues. The CDR3 loop reads CASSSLLGLSTDTQYF. Written as DNA, the CDR3 is TGTGCCAGCAGCTCCCTCTTGGGGTTGAGCACAGATACGCAGTATTTT. Together with reference TRBV28 and TRBJ2-3, the CDR3 gives the full variable domain: DVKVTQSSRYLVKRTGEKVFLECVQDMDHENMFWYRQDPGLGLRLIYFSYDVKMKEKGDIPEGYSVSREKKERFSLILESASTNQTSMYLCASSSLLGLSTDTQYFGPGTRLTVL.

V is TRBV7-9 and J is TRBJ2-7; TRBD2 matches 14 bases. The germline gives CDR1 SEHNR, CDR2 FQNEAQ (reference sequence). CDR3 length equals 15 residues. Losses at the gene ends were 8 bases for V and 6 bases for J; bases not matched to a gene: 9. This CDR3 reads CASQAGLAGVSEQYF. As DNA, the CDR3 is TGTGCCAGCCAGGCGGGACTAGCGGGAGTATCCGAGCAGTACTTC.

CDR3 in amino acids: CASTYLGRDTEAFF. The CDR3 coding sequence is TGTGCCAGCACATACTTGGGGAGGGACACTGAAGCTTTCTTT. The J gene is TRBJ1-1, the V gene TRBV2; the D is unclear. The germline gives CDR1 SNHLY, CDR2 FYNNEI. Trimming pared 7 bases from V and 3 bases from J, leaving 15 bases between. The length of the CDR3 is 14 residues.

In regard to this clone: This likely traces to a read error, being one base from a far larger clone. This chain uses TRBV30 with TRBJ1-2; 8 bases line up with TRBD1. CDR1 GTSNPN and CDR2 SVGIG come from the germline V gene (reference sequence). Trimming took 4 bases from V and 8 from J; bases not matched to a gene: 9. The CDR3 spans 13 residues. The CDR3 DNA is TGTGCCTGGATTGCGGACAGGGTAAAAGGCTACACCTTC. Residues: CAWIADRVKGYTF.

This sequence joins TRBV28 and TRBJ2-1; D ambiguous. Germline V gives CDR1 MDHEN, CDR2 SYDVKM. The CDR3 runs 12 residues. V was pared by 5 bases and J by 10 bases, with 12 bases between. CDR3 in DNA: TGTGCCAGCAGTGTACCAGGAGTAGAGCAGTTCTTC. Encoded protein: CASSVPGVEQFF.

V gene TRBV19 combines with J gene TRBJ2-1; D is undetermined. V dropped 1 base and J dropped 8 bases, with 9 bases sitting between them. This CDR3 comprises 13 residues. Germline values: CDR1 LNHDA, CDR2 SQIVND (reference sequence). The chain's CDR3 is CASSIGGNDEQFF. The CDR3 DNA reads as TGTGCCAGTAGTATAGGCGGAAACGATGAGCAGTTCTTC.

The chain has TRBV6-1 and TRBJ2-1; D is uncertain. Germline CDR1 is MNHNS and CDR2 is SASEGT. The CDR3 has 17 amino acids. The V and J ends lost 2 bases and 5 bases respectively, with 19 bases between them. The CDR3 loop reads CASSEYIRIVADNEQFF. The CDR3 DNA is TGTGCCAGCAGTGAATACATAAGGATAGTAGCAGACAATGAGCAGTTCTTC.

The chain is built from TRBV15 and TRBJ2-1; 12 bases line up with TRBD2. Germline CDR1 LNHNV, CDR2 YYDKDF (reference sequence). After removal of 0 bases from V and 8 bases from J, the junction contained 5 bases not matched to a gene. This CDR3 is 16 amino acids long. Here the CDR3 reads CATSRDRASGRDEQFF. In DNA, the CDR3 is TGTGCCACCAGCAGAGATCGGGCTAGCGGGAGGGATGAGCAGTTCTTC.

The chain combines TRBV21-1 with TRBJ2-5; the table's TRBD2 call for D was not verified on the DNA. TRBV21-1 is termed a pseudogene. CDR3 size: 19 residues. The CDR3 coding sequence is TGTGCCAGCAGCAAACCGATTCTGAGTCCTAGCGGGAGAGAAGAGACCCAGTACTTC. Its protein product is CASSKPILSPSGREETQYF.

The rearrangement uses TRBV7-8 and TRBJ2-3, with 12 bases that match TRBD2. The length of the CDR3 is 17 residues. Trimming cost V 4 bases and J 5 bases; bases outside gene matches: 10. Germline V gene data show CDR1 as SGHVS and CDR2 as FQNEAQ. DNA for the CDR3: TGTGCCAGCAGCTCACACCTAGCGGGAGGGGCCGGAGATACGCAGTATTTT. The encoded protein is CASSSHLAGGAGDTQYF.